This entry lists 13 T cell receptor beta chains sequenced from one sample in a study of blood T cells in healthy people across ages. A second PCR, run for about 7 to 11 cycles, used a sample-barcoded 5' primer plus a J-beta primer mix. A single record per CDR3 protein comes from TCRdb applying MiXCR to the 5' RACE reads. This table has roughly 500,000 distinct CDR3 sequences, 24% appearing once. This same sample was also taken into another study, of T cells of mothers and their children.

Sequenced: blood. The receptor source for this set is a boy under 18 in good health.

This clonotype was counted between two and nine times. This chain links TRBV5-6 with TRBJ1-3, with D unclear. Germline V gene data show CDR1 as SGHDT and CDR2 as YYEEEE. V was trimmed by 0 bases and J by 0 bases, leaving 10 bases between them. CDR3 size: 16 residues. The CDR3, as DNA: TGTGCCAGCAGCTTGGGACACTCTCTCTCTGGAAACACCATATATTTT. This encodes CASSLGHSLSGNTIYF.

V usage is TRBV5-1 and J usage is TRBJ2-4; TRBD2 matches at 7 bases. The ends lost 4 bases at V and 2 bases at J; junction bases unmatched: 9. Germline loops: CDR1 SGHRS, CDR2 YFSETQ. The CDR3 loop spans 16 amino acids. In nucleotides, the CDR3 is TGCGCCAGCAGCACAGGACTAGAACAGCCCAAAAACATTCAGTACTTC. Its protein product is CASSTGLEQPKNIQYF.

This clonotype was seen only a few times. The V gene is TRBV12-3 or TRBV12-4, the J gene TRBJ2-2; 7 bases align to TRBD1. The J segment lost 8 bases and the V segment lost 6 bases, leaving 9 bases of the junction unmatched. The CDR3 length is 14 residues. The CDR3 spells CASRDDRARGELFF. DNA for the CDR3: TGTGCCAGCAGAGACGACAGGGCCCGGGGGGAGCTGTTTTTT.

The V gene is TRBV13, the J gene TRBJ2-7; possibly TRBD1 for D (6 bases). Deletions cut 4 bases from V and 5 bases from J, with 24 bases between. CDR3 size: 17 residues. The germline V gene encodes CDR1 PRHDT and CDR2 FYEKMQ (reference sequence). The CDR3 protein is CASSSSLTGRMWNEQYF. The CDR3, as DNA: TGTGCCAGCAGCTCCTCGCTGACAGGACGAATGTGGAACGAGCAGTACTTC. The full variable domain, completed using reference TRBV13 and TRBJ2-7, is AAGVIQSPRHLIKEKRETATLKCYPIPRHDTVYWYQQGPGQDPQFLISFYEKMQSDKGSIPDRFSAQQFSDYHSELNMSSLELGDSALYFCASSSSLTGRMWNEQYFGPGTRLTVT.

The table lists this clonotype with a few counts. The chain employs TRBV6-1 and TRBJ2-1, with D possibly TRBD1 on 5 matching bases. Germline loops: CDR1 MNHNS, CDR2 SASEGT. The CDR3 covers 15 residues. Trimming removed 3 bases at V and 5 bases at J, with 14 bases between. DNA for the CDR3: TGTGCCAGCAGTGAGGCCCTGGGGCGAAACAATGAGCAGTTCTTC. Protein product: CASSEALGRNNEQFF.

This clonotype occurred a few times. The chain is built from TRBV5-6 and TRBJ2-3; the match to TRBD1 covers 7 bases. The J call may be mistaken, given a closer DNA end match to TRBJ2-7. The CDR3 runs to 15 residues. Germline CDR1 reads SGHDT; CDR2 reads YYEEEE. DNA of the CDR3: TGTGCCAGCAGCTTGAGGGGACAGCTGGATCACGAGCAGTACTTC. It encodes CASSLRGQLDHEQYF.

J is TRBJ2-7 and V is TRBV6-6; D unresolved. Per the germline V gene, CDR1 is MNHNY and CDR2 is SVGAGI (reference sequence). V lost 2 bases and J lost 4, with 6 bases in between. This CDR3 comprises 12 residues. CDR3 nucleotides: TGTGCCAGCAGTTACGAACATTACGAGCAGTACTTC. As protein: CASSYEHYEQYF.

V and J are TRBV6-5 and TRBJ2-7; D is perhaps TRBD2 (7 bases). V lost 5 bases and J lost 2, with 13 bases in between. In germline, CDR1 is MNHEY, CDR2 SVGAGI. The CDR3 runs to 14 residues. CDR3 loop: CASSLQGTTYEQYF. The CDR3 DNA reads TGTGCCAGCAGTCTGCAGGGGACTACCTACGAGCAGTACTTC.

The V gene is TRBV7-6, the J gene TRBJ2-3, with D possibly called TRBD1 or TRBD2 (7 bases each). Germline V lookup: CDR1 SGHVS, CDR2 FNYEAQ. CDR3 size: 17 residues. Trimming removed 6 bases from V and 2 bases from J, with 21 bases in between. CDR3 sequence reads: CASRFGRGPANTDTQYF. CDR3 nucleotide sequence: TGTGCCAGCAGATTTGGGAGGGGGCCCGCCAACACAGATACGCAGTATTTT.

The table lists this clonotype with a few counts. This chain uses TRBV27 with TRBJ2-5; D is undetermined. The J call may be mistaken, given a closer DNA end match to TRBJ2-7. The germline gives CDR1 MNHEY, CDR2 SMNVEV (reference sequence). CDR3 length equals 13 residues. Here the CDR3 DNA reads TGTGCCAGCAGTTTATCCACCGGGTCCGAGCAGTACTTC. It specifies CASSLSTGSEQYF.

This clonotype has only a few counts. The rearrangement joins TRBV16 to TRBJ1-4; possibly TRBD1 for D (6 bases). Germline loops: CDR1 KGHSY, CDR2 FQNENV. V was clipped by 0 bases and J by 8 bases, with 10 bases between them. The CDR3 sequence is 14 residues long. The CDR3 DNA reads TGTGCCAGCAGCCAATCCTTGGGGACAGAAAAACTGTTTTTT. This sequence encodes CASSQSLGTEKLFF.

This clonotype appeared a few times. The V gene is TRBV10-3, the J gene TRBJ1-2; 9 bases line up with TRBD1. The CDR3 runs to 13 residues. V dropped 5 bases and J dropped 4; count of bases not matched to a gene: 2. Germline loops: CDR1 ENHRY, CDR2 SYGVKD. CDR3 DNA: TGTGCCATCAGTCAACAGGGGGCCTATGGCTACACCTTC. Protein sequence: CAISQQGAYGYTF.

This chain joins TRBV12-3 or TRBV12-4 and TRBJ2-1; 15 positions agree with TRBD2. J gave up 0 bases and V 6 bases, and 9 bases lay outside the gene matches. The CDR3 totals 19 residues. CDR3 region: CASSFGLAGGPGSYNEQFF. CDR3 DNA sequence: TGTGCCAGCAGCTTCGGACTAGCGGGAGGGCCGGGCTCCTACAATGAGCAGTTCTTC.